Described below is a single TCR beta chain sequence and its context. Its specificity is unknown. The germline CDR1 and CDR2 sequences are LNHDA and SQIVND (reference sequence). This CDR3 region has 14 residues. Trimming left V 3 bases short and J 0 bases short, with 5 bases between. Assay: immunoSEQ multiplex PCR; the TCRdb copy retains only in-frame clones and omits some. Of about 270 clones in the sample, around 95% are singletons; the top ten hold around 8.3%. This entry belongs to a study of T cells and Merkel cell carcinoma outcomes. Findings and limits, study-wide: Reportedly, T-cell repertoire with density predicts Merkel cell carcinoma outcomes.

The clonotype was recovered from a human donor with Merkel cell carcinoma. This chain connects TRBV19 to TRBJ2-2; D remains unclear. Material for sequencing was tumor tissue from Merkel cell carcinoma. The CDR3 DNA sequence: TGTGCCAGTAGTATTCAGACGAACACCGGGGAGCTGTTTTTT. Amino acid sequence: CASSIQTNTGELFF.